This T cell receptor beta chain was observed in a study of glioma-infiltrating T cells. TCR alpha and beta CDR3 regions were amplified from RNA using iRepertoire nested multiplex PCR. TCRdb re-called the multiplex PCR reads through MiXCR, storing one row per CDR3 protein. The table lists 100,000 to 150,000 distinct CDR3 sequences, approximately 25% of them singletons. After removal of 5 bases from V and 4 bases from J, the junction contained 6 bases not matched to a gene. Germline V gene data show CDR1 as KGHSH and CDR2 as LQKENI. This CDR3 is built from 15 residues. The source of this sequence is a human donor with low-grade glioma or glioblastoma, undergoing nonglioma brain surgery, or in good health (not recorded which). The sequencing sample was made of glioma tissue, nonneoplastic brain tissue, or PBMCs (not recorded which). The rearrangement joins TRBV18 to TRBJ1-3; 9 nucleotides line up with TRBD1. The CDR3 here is CASSSEQGAGNTIYF. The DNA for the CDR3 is TGTGCCAGCTCATCGGAACAGGGGGCCGGAAACACCATATATTTT.